The 7 T cell receptor beta chains below were found in one sample sequenced in a study of CD8+ T cells in alopecia areata. RNA was extracted and reverse transcribed into cDNA as the sequencing template. Using immunoSEQ multiplex PCR, the repertoire was profiled, and TCRdb retains in-frame clones only, with some absent. The table shows 12,000 or so clones, with roughly 60% occurring only once. Alopecia areata patients had lesional scalp punch biopsies and peripheral blood taken from them. Sequencing was done on a sample of skin. These receptors all come from a human donor with alopecia areata.

V is TRBV5-4 and J is TRBJ2-6, with 9 bases aligning to TRBD1. V trimming: 6 bases; J trimming: 2 bases; junction bases outside the gene matches: 0. CDR1 and CDR2 (germline): SGHNT, YYREEE (reference sequence). The CDR3 loop spans 14 amino acids. The CDR3 sequence is CASNRGPGANVLTF. CDR3 DNA sequence: TGTGCCAGCAACAGGGGGCCTGGGGCCAACGTCCTGACTTTC.

CDR3 in amino acids: CASSSLWAKNIQYF. The DNA for the CDR3 is TGTGCCAGCAGTTCCTTATGGGCCAAAAACATTCAGTACTTC. The chain carries TRBV28 and TRBJ2-4; D is uncertain. Between the trimmed V and J ends, which lost 4 bases and 1 base, there was a span of 8 bases. The CDR3 contains 14 residues. Germline V gene lookup returns CDR1 MDHEN and CDR2 SYDVKM.

J is TRBJ2-2 and V is TRBV6-6; D gene ambiguous. The V gene lost 7 bases and the J gene lost 4 bases, with 13 bases spanning the gap. The CDR3 runs 14 residues. Germline CDR1 is MNHNY and CDR2 is SVGAGI (reference sequence). The CDR3 nucleotides are TGTGCCAGCAAATCAGAAGGAGTCACCGGGGAGCTGTTTTTT. Translated: CASKSEGVTGELFF.

The rearrangement links TRBV14 to TRBJ2-5; no reliable D call. The length of the CDR3 is 12 residues. V lost 6 bases and J lost 0, with 5 bases in between. Per the germline V gene, CDR1 is SGHDN and CDR2 is FVKESK. The chain's CDR3 is CASSRYQETQYF. The CDR3 coding sequence is TGTGCCAGCAGTCGGTACCAAGAGACCCAGTACTTC.

This clone has a handful of counts. The chain joins TRBV27 to TRBJ2-2; D is perhaps TRBD2 (5 bases). CDR1 is MNHEY and CDR2 is SMNVEV in the germline V gene (reference sequence). V lost 10 bases and J 3 bases, leaving 18 bases between the germline ends. This CDR3 is built from 15 residues. CDR3 loop: CANPPTELDTGELFF. The CDR3 DNA sequence: TGTGCCAACCCCCCTACAGAACTAGACACCGGGGAGCTGTTTTTT.

This clone was observed a handful of times. The rearrangement uses TRBV19 and TRBJ2-1; D remains ambiguous. The CDR3 sequence is 13 residues long. Germline CDR1 LNHDA, CDR2 SQIVND (reference sequence). V was clipped by 5 bases and J by 4 bases, with 9 bases between them. The CDR3 is CASSPTLYNEQFF. CDR3 nucleotides: TGTGCCAGTAGTCCCACCTTATACAATGAGCAGTTCTTC.

This clone appeared a few times. CDR3 bases: TGTGCCAGCTCACTAGGAGGGGCAACGGGCACTGAAGCTTTCTTT. This encodes CASSLGGATGTEAFF. The chain joins TRBV18 to TRBJ1-1; TRBD1 might be the D (5 bases). Germline assignment: CDR1 KGHSH and CDR2 LQKENI. CDR3 length: 15 residues. The germline V and J ends were trimmed by 4 bases and 4 bases, with 16 bases remaining between them.